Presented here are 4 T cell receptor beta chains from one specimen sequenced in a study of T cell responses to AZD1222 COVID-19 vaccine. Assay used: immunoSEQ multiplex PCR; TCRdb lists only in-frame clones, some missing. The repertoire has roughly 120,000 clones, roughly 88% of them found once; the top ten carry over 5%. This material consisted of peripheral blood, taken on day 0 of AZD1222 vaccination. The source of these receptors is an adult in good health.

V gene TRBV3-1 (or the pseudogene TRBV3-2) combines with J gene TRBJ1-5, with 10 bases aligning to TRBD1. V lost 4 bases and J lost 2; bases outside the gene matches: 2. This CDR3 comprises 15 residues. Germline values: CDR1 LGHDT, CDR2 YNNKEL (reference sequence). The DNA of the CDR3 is TGTGCCAGCAGCCGAGGGACAGGGGGCAATCAGCCCCAGCATTTT. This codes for CASSRGTGGNQPQHF.

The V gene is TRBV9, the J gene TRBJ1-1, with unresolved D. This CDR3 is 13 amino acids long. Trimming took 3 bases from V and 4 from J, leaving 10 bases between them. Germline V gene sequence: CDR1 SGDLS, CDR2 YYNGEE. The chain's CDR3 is CASSELGGTEAFF. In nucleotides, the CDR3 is TGTGCCAGCAGCGAACTGGGAGGCACTGAAGCTTTCTTT.

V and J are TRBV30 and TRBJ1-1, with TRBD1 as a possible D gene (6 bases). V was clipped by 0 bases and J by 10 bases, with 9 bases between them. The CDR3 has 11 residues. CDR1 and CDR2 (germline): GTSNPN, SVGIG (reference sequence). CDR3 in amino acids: CAWSVQGRAFF. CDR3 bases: TGTGCCTGGAGTGTCCAGGGGAGAGCTTTCTTT.

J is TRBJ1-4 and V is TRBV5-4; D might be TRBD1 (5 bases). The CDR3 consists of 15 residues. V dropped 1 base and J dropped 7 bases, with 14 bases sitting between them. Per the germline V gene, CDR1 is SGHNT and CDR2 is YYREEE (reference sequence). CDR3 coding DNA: TGTGCCAGCAGCTTGATGGAGGGGCAGGGTGAAAAACTGTTTTTT. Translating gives CASSLMEGQGEKLFF.